Listed below are T cell receptor beta chains from one sample, sequenced in a study of cytomegalovirus exposure and HLA in healthy donors. Assay: immunoSEQ multiplex PCR; the TCRdb copy retains only in-frame clones and omits some. The sample has under 150,000 clones; 75% to 80% are singletons. The sequencing sample was made of PBMCs. The receptors derive from a woman aged 25 to 39 in good health and CMV-seronegative. Each CDR3 is given with its conserved first and last residue. Fields, in order: clone size, D gene, V gene, J gene, CDR3 DNA, CDR3 protein. A D gene is named only where the DNA matches it firmly. Only some rows state a clone size, as once, few, many or a class for expanded clones.

NA	TRBD2	TRBV5-1	TRBJ2-1	TGCGCCAGCAGCCCAATTAGCGGGGGTGGAGATGAGCAGTTCTTC	CASSPISGGGDEQFF
few	NA	TRBV18	TRBJ1-3	TGTGCCAGCTCACCAGCAAGCCCTGTCTCTGGAAACACCATATATTTT	CASSPASPVSGNTIYF
once	NA	TRBV6-6	TRBJ1-1	TGTGCCAGCAGTTCCACACAGAACACTGAAGCTTTCTTT	CASSSTQNTEAFF
NA	NA	TRBV7-2	TRBJ1-2	TGTGCCAGCAGCGGAAAGGCGGGGCAAGGTGGCTACACCTTC	CASSGKAGQGGYTF
once	NA	TRBV14	TRBJ1-1	TGTGCCAGCAGCCAAGCTCCAGGGGCGAACACTGAAGCTTTCTTT	CASSQAPGANTEAFF
NA	NA	TRBV5-1	TRBJ1-2	TGCGCCAGCAGCTTCCCGGGGGATAACTATGGCTACACCTTC	CASSFPGDNYGYTF
NA	NA	TRBV6-6	TRBJ1-2	TGTGCCAGCAGGCCGACTGCTTCGCACTATGGCTACACCTTC	CASRPTASHYGYTF
NA	NA	TRBV9	TRBJ1-2	TGTGCCAGCAGCGTAGTTAATAGCTACAACTATGGCTACACCTTC	CASSVVNSYNYGYTF
NA	NA	TRBV15	TRBJ1-5	TGTGCCACTTCTCCCAGGGGAAATCAGCCCCAGCATTTT	CATSPRGNQPQHF
NA	NA	TRBV7-9	TRBJ1-1	TGTGCCAGCAGCTCCGGACAGTATCACACTGAAGCTTTCTTT	CASSSGQYHTEAFF
few	TRBD2	TRBV29-1	TRBJ2-3	TGCAGCGTCCCGACGGGACTAGCGGGGGGACGTAGCACAGATACGCAGTATTTT	CSVPTGLAGGRSTDTQYF